This entry describes one T cell receptor (beta chain). This entry belongs to a study of shared clonotypes between healthy human individuals. The CDR3 has 16 residues. Germline-derived CDR1 and CDR2 are SGHVS and FQNEAQ. Trimming removed 0 bases at V and 1 base at J, with 11 bases between. TCRdb's copy holds only in-frame clones and misses some; the assay was immunoSEQ multiplex PCR. The sample includes about 610,000 clones, 96% seen only once; the top ten take roughly 0.1%. CD45RO-negative cells were positively selected for CCR7, leaving out terminally differentiated effector memory CD45RA+ cells. Sequences were obtained from naive CD8+ T cells sorted from blood. The chain uses TRBV7-8 and TRBJ2-3; no clear D. The clonotype originates from a woman between 25 and 40 years old in good health. The CDR3 DNA reads as TGTGCCAGCAGCTTAGCCGTATCGTGGGGCACAGATACGCAGTATTTT. Amino acids: CASSLAVSWGTDTQYF.